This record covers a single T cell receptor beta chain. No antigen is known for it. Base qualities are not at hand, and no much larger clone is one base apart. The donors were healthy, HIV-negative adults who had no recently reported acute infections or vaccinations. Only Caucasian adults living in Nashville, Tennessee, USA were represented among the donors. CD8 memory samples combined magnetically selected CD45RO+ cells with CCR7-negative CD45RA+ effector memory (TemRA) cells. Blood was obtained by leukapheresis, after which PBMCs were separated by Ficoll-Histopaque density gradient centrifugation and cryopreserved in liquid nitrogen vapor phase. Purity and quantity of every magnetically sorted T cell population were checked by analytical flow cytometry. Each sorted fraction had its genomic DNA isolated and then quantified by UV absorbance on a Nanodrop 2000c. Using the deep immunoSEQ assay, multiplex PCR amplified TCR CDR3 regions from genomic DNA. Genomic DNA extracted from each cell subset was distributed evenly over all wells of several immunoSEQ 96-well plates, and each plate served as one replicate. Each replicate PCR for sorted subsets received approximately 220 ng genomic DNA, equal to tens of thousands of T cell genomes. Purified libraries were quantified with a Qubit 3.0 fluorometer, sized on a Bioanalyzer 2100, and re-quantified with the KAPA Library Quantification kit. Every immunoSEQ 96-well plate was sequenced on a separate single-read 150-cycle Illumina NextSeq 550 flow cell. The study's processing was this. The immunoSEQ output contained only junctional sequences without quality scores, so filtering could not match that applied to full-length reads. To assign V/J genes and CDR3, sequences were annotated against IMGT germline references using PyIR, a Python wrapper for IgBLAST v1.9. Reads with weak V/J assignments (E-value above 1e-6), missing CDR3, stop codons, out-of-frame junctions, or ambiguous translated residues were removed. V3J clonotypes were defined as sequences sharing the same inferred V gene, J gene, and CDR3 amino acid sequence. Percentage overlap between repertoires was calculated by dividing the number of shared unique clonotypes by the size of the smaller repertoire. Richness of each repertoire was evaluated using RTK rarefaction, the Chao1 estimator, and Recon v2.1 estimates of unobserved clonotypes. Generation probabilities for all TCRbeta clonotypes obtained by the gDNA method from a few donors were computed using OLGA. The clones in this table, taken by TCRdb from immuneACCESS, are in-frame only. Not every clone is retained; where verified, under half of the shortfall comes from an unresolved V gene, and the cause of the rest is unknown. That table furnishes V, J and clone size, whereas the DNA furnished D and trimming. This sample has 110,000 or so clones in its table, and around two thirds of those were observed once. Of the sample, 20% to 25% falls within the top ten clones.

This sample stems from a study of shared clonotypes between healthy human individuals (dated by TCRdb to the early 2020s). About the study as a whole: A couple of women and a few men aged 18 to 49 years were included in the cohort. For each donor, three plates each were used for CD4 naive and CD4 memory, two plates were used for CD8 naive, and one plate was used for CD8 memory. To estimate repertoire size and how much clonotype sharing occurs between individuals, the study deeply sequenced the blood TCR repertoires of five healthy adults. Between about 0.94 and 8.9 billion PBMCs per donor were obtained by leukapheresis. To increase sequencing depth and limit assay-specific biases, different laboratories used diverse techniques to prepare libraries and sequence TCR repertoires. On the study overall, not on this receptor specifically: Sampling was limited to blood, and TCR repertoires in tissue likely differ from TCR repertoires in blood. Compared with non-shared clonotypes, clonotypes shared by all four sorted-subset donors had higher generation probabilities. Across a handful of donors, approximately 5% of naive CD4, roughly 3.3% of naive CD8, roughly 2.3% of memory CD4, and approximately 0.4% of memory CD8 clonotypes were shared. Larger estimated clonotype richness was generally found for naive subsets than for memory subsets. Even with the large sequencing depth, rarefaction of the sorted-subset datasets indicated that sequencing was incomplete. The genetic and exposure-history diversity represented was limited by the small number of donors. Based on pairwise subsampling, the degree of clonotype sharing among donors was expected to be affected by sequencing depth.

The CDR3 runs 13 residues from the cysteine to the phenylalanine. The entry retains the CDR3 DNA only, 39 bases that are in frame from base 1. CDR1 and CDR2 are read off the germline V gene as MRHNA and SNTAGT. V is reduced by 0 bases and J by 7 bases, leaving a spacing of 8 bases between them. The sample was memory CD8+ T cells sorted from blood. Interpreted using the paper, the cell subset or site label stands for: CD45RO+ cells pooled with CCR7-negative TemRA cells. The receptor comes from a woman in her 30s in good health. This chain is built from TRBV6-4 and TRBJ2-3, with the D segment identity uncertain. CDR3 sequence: CASSDSSVNTQYF. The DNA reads TGTGCCAGCAGTGACTCGAGTGTAAATACGCAGTATTTT.